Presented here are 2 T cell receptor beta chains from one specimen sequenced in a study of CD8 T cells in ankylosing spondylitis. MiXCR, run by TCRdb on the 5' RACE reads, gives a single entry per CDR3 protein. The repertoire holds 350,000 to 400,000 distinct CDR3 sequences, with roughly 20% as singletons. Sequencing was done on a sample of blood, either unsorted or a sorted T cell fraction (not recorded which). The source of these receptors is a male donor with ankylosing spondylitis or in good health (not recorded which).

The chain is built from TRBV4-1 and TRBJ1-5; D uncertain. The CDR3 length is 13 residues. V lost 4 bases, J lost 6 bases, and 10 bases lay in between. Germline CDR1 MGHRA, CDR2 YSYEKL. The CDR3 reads CASSPANAQPQHF. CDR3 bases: TGCGCCAGCAGCCCGGCTAACGCTCAGCCCCAGCATTTT.

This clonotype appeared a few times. The CDR3 region has the DNA TGTGCCAGCAGCCTCACACCGGGACAGCACTACGAGCAGTACTTC. Protein: CASSLTPGQHYEQYF. This sequence joins TRBV12-3 or TRBV12-4 and TRBJ2-7; 7 nucleotides line up with TRBD1. V was pared by 6 bases and J by 3 bases, with 11 bases of the junction left unmatched. CDR3 length: 15 amino acids.